This TCR beta chain was observed in a study of blood T cells in healthy people across ages. Sample-barcoded 5' priming and a J-beta primer mix drove a second PCR of roughly 6 to 12 cycles. TCRdb re-analysed the 5' RACE reads in MiXCR, keeping a single row per CDR3 protein. The sample lists 1.5 million or so distinct CDR3 sequences, 40% to 50% occurring once. A remark on this clonotype: Its antigen is unidentified.

Study results and caveats: Getting older went along with TCR beta diversity per million T cells dropping roughly linearly. Changes seen in expanded clonotypes were possibly confounded by donor CMV status left unknown. Using unsorted PBMCs precluded a conclusive naive versus antigen-experienced comparison.

CDR3 length equals 17 residues. The V gene end was trimmed by 9 bases and the J gene end by 5 bases; junction bases not matched to a gene: 14. Germline loops: CDR1 MGHDK, CDR2 SYGVNS. The sample was blood. This receptor was taken from a woman aged 18-29 years in good health. This sequence joins TRBV25-1 and TRBJ2-1; 12 nucleotides match TRBD2. CDR3 sequence reads: CARIKTSGGEVDNEQFF. The CDR3 DNA is TGTGCCAGGATCAAGACTAGCGGGGGCGAGGTTGACAATGAGCAGTTCTTC.